What follows is one TCR beta chain and its context. This CDR3 region has 14 residues. The V and J ends lost 0 bases and 5 bases respectively, with 9 bases between them. Germline V gene lookup returns CDR1 SGHNT and CDR2 YYREEE (reference sequence). The table came from immunoSEQ multiplex PCR; TCRdb's copy has only in-frame clones and leaves some out. The table lists around 110,000 clones, around four fifths of them singletons. This specimen belongs to a study of blood T cell repertoires in COVID-19. The chain recombines TRBV5-4 with TRBJ2-1; maybe TRBD2 (5 bases). The sequenced material came from peripheral blood. The receptor's source is a man between 70 and 80 years old with acute or convalescent COVID-19. CDR3 coding DNA: TGTGCCAGCAGCTTGGGCGCGGAGGACAATGAGCAGTTCTTC. It yields the protein CASSLGAEDNEQFF.